Listed below are T cell receptor beta chains from one sample, sequenced in a study of cytomegalovirus exposure and HLA in healthy donors. The assay was immunoSEQ multiplex PCR, and TCRdb's table has in-frame clones only and misses some. The table has some 180,000 clones, almost 75% seen once. The specimen sequenced was PBMCs. Every receptor here comes from a young woman in good health and CMV-seropositive. Both conserved end residues are part of each CDR3. The D gene is left open where the match is weak. Clone size, where shown, is once, few, many, or a class for clones that have expanded.

D	J	V	size	CDR3	DNA
NA	TRBJ1-1	TRBV29-1	NA	CSVERTKNTEAFF	TGCAGCGTTGAGAGGACAAAGAACACTGAAGCTTTCTTT
TRBD1	TRBJ2-7	TRBV19	few	CASSTLRQGDTYEQYF	TGTGCCAGTAGTACCCTCCGACAGGGGGACACCTACGAGCAGTACTTC
NA	TRBJ2-5	TRBV4-1	few	CASSQTGYETQYF	TGCGCCAGCAGCCAGACAGGCTATGAGACCCAGTACTTC
NA	TRBJ2-7	TRBV19	NA	CASRRTGRAYEQYF	TGTGCCAGTAGGAGGACAGGGAGGGCCTACGAGCAGTACTTC
TRBD1	TRBJ2-3	TRBV4-3	NA	CASSPGQGGYSQYF	TGCGCCAGCTCACCGGGACAGGGTGGGTATTCCCAGTATTTT
NA	TRBJ2-7	TRBV7-8	NA	CASSLFTEEEKYF	TGTGCCAGCAGCTTATTTACGGAGGAGGAAAAGTACTTC
NA	TRBJ2-4	TRBV4-3	NA	CASSQDDSAKNIQYF	TGCGCCAGCAGCCAAGATGATAGCGCCAAAAACATTCAGTACTTC
NA	TRBJ1-1	TRBV19	NA	CASSPRVGGANTEAFF	TGTGCCAGTAGTCCCCGGGTAGGGGGAGCGAACACTGAAGCTTTCTTT
NA	TRBJ2-7	TRBV9	NA	CASSPGQSYEQYF	TGTGCCAGCAGCCCCGGACAAAGCTACGAGCAGTACTTC
NA	TRBJ2-5	TRBV9	NA	CASSATGRETQYF	TGTGCCAGCAGCGCGACAGGGAGGGAGACCCAGTACTTC
NA	TRBJ2-1	TRBV7-7	NA	CASSFEGGEQFF	TGTGCTAGCAGCTTCGAGGGAGGTGAGCAGTTCTTC
TRBD1	TRBJ2-1	TRBV11-3	NA	CASSLGPFSGQSSEQFF	TGTGCCAGCAGCTTAGGGCCCTTTTCGGGACAGTCAAGTGAGCAGTTCTTC
TRBD2	TRBJ2-3	TRBV11-3	once	CASSQAGAYTDTQYF	TGTGCCAGCAGTCAAGCGGGGGCATACACAGATACGCAGTATTTT
NA	TRBJ1-1	TRBV10-3	NA	CAISESSGLNTEAFF	TGTGCCATCAGTGAGTCCTCAGGCCTGAACACTGAAGCTTTCTTT
TRBD2	TRBJ2-7	TRBV9	once	CASSPAGGAEYEQYF	TGTGCCAGCAGCCCGGCCGGGGGGGCGGAGTACGAGCAGTACTTC
NA	TRBJ1-1	TRBV30	once	CACHRVGAFF	TGTGCCTGTCACAGGGTTGGAGCTTTCTTT
NA	TRBJ2-7	TRBV6-5	NA	CASSYHRETYEQYF	TGTGCCAGCAGTTACCATCGCGAAACCTACGAGCAGTACTTC
TRBD2	TRBJ2-1	TRBV10-3	NA	CAISDLGLAGANEQFF	TGTGCCATCAGTGACTTGGGACTAGCGGGGGCTAATGAGCAGTTCTTC
TRBD2	TRBJ2-3	TRBV11-2	few	CASSPTSGGGTQYF	TGTGCCAGCAGTCCGACTAGCGGGGGGGGTACGCAGTATTTT
NA	TRBJ2-7	TRBV20-1	NA	CSARVQTEQYF	TGCAGTGCTAGGGTACAGACCGAGCAGTACTTC
NA	TRBJ1-1	TRBV6-4	NA	CASRAQGNTEAFF	TGTGCCAGCAGAGCTCAGGGGAACACTGAAGCTTTCTTT
NA	TRBJ2-7	TRBV6-6	NA	CASSSPQEDYEQYF	TGTGCCAGCAGTTCCCCCCAGGAAGACTACGAGCAGTACTTC
NA	TRBJ1-1	TRBV5-1	NA	CASSIATGPEAFF	TGCGCCAGCAGCATAGCCACAGGGCCTGAAGCTTTCTTT
NA	TRBJ2-3	TRBV5-6	NA	CASSFRATGTDTQYF	TGTGCCAGCAGCTTCAGGGCGACTGGCACAGATACGCAGTATTTT
NA	TRBJ1-4	TRBV18	NA	CATNHSLEGRWEKLFF	TGTGCCACAAATCATTCGTTGGAGGGCCGATGGGAAAAACTGTTTTTT
NA	TRBJ1-1	TRBV14	NA	CASGKNTGYTEAFF	TGTGCCAGCGGCAAAAATACAGGGTACACTGAAGCTTTCTTT
NA	TRBJ2-6	TRBV30	few	CAWSHTGMASGANVLTF	TGTGCCTGGAGTCATACAGGGATGGCTTCTGGGGCCAACGTCCTGACTTTC